These T cell receptor beta chains were read from a single sample in a study of CD8 T cells in Susac syndrome. TCRdb reprocessed the immunoSEQ multiplex PCR reads via MiXCR and lists one record per CDR3 protein. The data contain about 110,000 distinct CDR3 sequences, approximately 93% of them singletons. Source material: CD8+ T cells from PBMCs. The receptors were sampled from a human donor with Susac syndrome. Each CDR3 is given without its conserved first and last residue. D genes are given only for firm matches.

TRBJ2-7	TRBV27	TRBD1	ASSLSRQGASEQY
TRBJ2-3	TRBV2	TRBD1	ASIYRGYTPTDTQY
TRBJ1-1	TRBV7-9	-	ASSLFGDLNTEAF
TRBJ1-1	TRBV19	-	ASSEAMNTEAF
TRBJ2-2	TRBV15	TRBD2	ATSSWSAGGKTGELF
TRBJ1-4	TRBV4-1	-	ASSYTTGTNEKLF
TRBJ1-1	TRBV27	-	ASSLSWGNTEAF
TRBJ1-1	TRBV5-6	-	ASSWRQQNTEAF
TRBJ1-2	TRBV9	-	ASSVEDGGVYGYGYT
TRBJ2-7	TRBV7-9	-	ASSLAGGTTSYEQY
TRBJ2-2	TRBV5-4	-	ASSSGPMTSHNTGELF
TRBJ2-7	TRBV13	TRBD2	ASGTSGFYEQY
TRBJ1-3	TRBV20-1	TRBD1	SARDWGQANTIY
TRBJ2-1	TRBV12-3/TRBV12-4	TRBD1	ASSFSGQGINEQF